Shown below are 18 T cell receptor beta chains from a single sample sequenced in a study of blood T cell repertoires in COVID-19. Repertoires were generated with immunoSEQ multiplex PCR, while TCRdb's copy carries only in-frame clones and drops some. This table holds 130,000 to 150,000 clones, roughly 85% found once. Sequenced material: peripheral blood. The source is a human donor with acute or convalescent COVID-19. The donor label of this sample is uncertain.

The chain links TRBV5-4 to TRBJ2-5; the match to TRBD1 covers 9 bases. The CDR3 is 15 amino acids. Germline V gene data show CDR1 as SGHNT and CDR2 as YYREEE (reference sequence). Trimming removed 2 bases from V and 5 bases from J; junction bases left unmatched: 7. CDR3 nucleotides: TGTGCCAGCAGCTTAACAGGGGGCAATCGGGAGACCCAGTACTTC. It codes for CASSLTGGNRETQYF. Full variable domain (missing parts from reference TRBV5-4 and TRBJ2-5): ETGVTQSPTHLIKTRGQQVTLRCSSQSGHNTVSWYQQALGQGPQFIFQYYREEENGRGNFPPRFSGLQFPNYSSELNVNALELDDSALYLCASSLTGGNRETQYFGPGTRLLVL.

Only one count was recorded for this clone. V and J are TRBV28 and TRBJ1-1; tentatively, D is TRBD1 (5 bases). The CDR3 consists of 12 residues. Germline CDR1 MDHEN, CDR2 SYDVKM. V lost 6 bases, J lost 11 bases, and 16 bases lay in between. CDR3 region: CASSPVQGRAFF. The CDR3 bases are TGTGCCAGCAGCCCAGTGCAGGGTAGGGCTTTCTTT. Complete variable domain (other parts from reference TRBV28 and TRBJ1-1): DVKVTQSSRYLVKRTGEKVFLECVQDMDHENMFWYRQDPGLGLRLIYFSYDVKMKEKGDIPEGYSVSREKKERFSLILESASTNQTSMYLCASSPVQGRAFFGQGTRLTVV.

The gene calls are TRBV25-1 and TRBJ2-3; tentatively, D is TRBD2 (6 bases). V was clipped by 1 base and J by 9 bases, with 11 bases between them. The CDR3 is 13 amino acids. Germline assignment: CDR1 MGHDK and CDR2 SYGVNS. The chain's CDR3 is CASSESGTDTQYF. CDR3 nucleotide sequence: TGTGCCAGCAGTGAATCGGGGACTGACACGCAGTATTTT.

This clone was seen a handful of times. This sequence joins TRBV9 and TRBJ2-7; D is undetermined. The CDR3 is made up of 14 amino acids. Looked up from germline, CDR1 is SGDLS and CDR2 is YYNGEE. With 0 bases removed from V and 2 bases from J, the gap between germline ends came to 9 bases. CDR3: CASSVEQETYEQYF. CDR3 coding DNA: TGTGCCAGCAGCGTAGAGCAGGAAACCTACGAGCAGTACTTC.

The rearrangement links TRBV28 to TRBJ2-5; TRBD1 matches 9 bases. CDR1 MDHEN and CDR2 SYDVKM come from the germline V gene. CDR3 size: 13 residues. V shed 6 bases and J 2 bases; nucleotides not matched to a gene: 1. This CDR3 is CASSGQGQETQYF. The DNA for the CDR3 is TGTGCCAGCAGCGGACAGGGGCAAGAGACCCAGTACTTC.

The rearrangement uses TRBV28 and TRBJ1-6, with D maybe TRBD1 (6 bases). Germline lookup yields CDR1 MDHEN and CDR2 SYDVKM. There are 13 residues in the CDR3. Trimming took 11 bases from V and 4 from J, leaving 12 bases between them. In DNA, the CDR3 is TGTGCCGGATCCGACAGGTATAATTCACCCCTCCACTTT. Translating gives CAGSDRYNSPLHF.

The chain carries TRBV2 and TRBJ2-7; the match to TRBD1 covers 8 bases. Trimming removed 10 bases from V and 2 bases from J; junction bases left unmatched: 10. CDR1 and CDR2 (germline): SNHLY, FYNNEI. This CDR3 is built from 14 residues. CDR3 region: CATFPGTGTYEQYF. CDR3 nucleotide sequence: TGTGCCACCTTTCCTGGGACAGGAACCTACGAGCAGTACTTC.

V usage is TRBV3-1 (or the pseudogene TRBV3-2) and J usage is TRBJ1-3, with D perhaps TRBD1 (5 bases). Germline values: CDR1 LGHDT, CDR2 YNNKEL (reference sequence). V lost 0 bases to trimming and J lost 4 bases, with 10 bases between them. The CDR3 is 15 amino acids. CDR3 sequence: CASSQDLNRGNTIYF. The CDR3 nucleotides read TGTGCCAGCAGCCAAGATCTCAACAGGGGAAACACCATATATTTT.

This sequence joins TRBV29-1 and TRBJ1-1; D is unresolved. This CDR3 has 11 residues. The ends were cut back, 5 bases at V and 6 bases at J, with 10 bases in the middle. Germline CDR1 SQVTM, CDR2 ANQGSEA. For the CDR3, the DNA is TGCAGCGTTCAGGTGGGAGCTGAAGCTTTCTTT. Protein sequence: CSVQVGAEAFF.

This chain uses TRBV18 with TRBJ1-2, with 8 bases fitting TRBD1. V shed 3 bases, J shed 6 bases, and the junction held 6 bases outside the gene matches. CDR1 and CDR2 (germline): KGHSH, LQKENI. This CDR3 is built from 14 residues. The CDR3 reads CASSPPGQGDGYTF. For the CDR3, the DNA is TGTGCCAGCTCACCCCCTGGACAGGGAGATGGCTACACCTTC. The full variable domain, in which reference TRBV18 and TRBJ1-2 provide the parts outside the CDR3, is NAGVMQNPRHLVRRRGQEARLRCSPMKGHSHVYWYRQLPEEGLKFMVYLQKENIIDESGMPKERFSAEFPKEGPSILRIQQVVRGDSAAYFCASSPPGQGDGYTFGSGTRLTVV.

This clone was seen a few times. The V call is TRBV19, the J call TRBJ2-1; TRBD2 aligns across 14 bases. Germline CDR1 reads LNHDA; CDR2 reads SQIVND (reference sequence). This CDR3 spans 15 amino acids. J gave up 6 bases and V 3 bases, and 1 base lay outside the gene matches. The CDR3 reads CASSIGTSGSNEQFF. The CDR3 bases are TGTGCCAGTAGTATCGGGACTAGCGGGAGCAATGAGCAGTTCTTC.

The chain links TRBV23-1 to TRBJ2-1; D might be TRBD1 (6 bases). TRBV23-1 has ORF status, its function being uncertain. V was cut by 0 bases and J by 5 bases, with 17 bases left in between. The CDR3 extends over 17 amino acids. The CDR3 spells CASSQSIGTGYNNEQFF. The CDR3 nucleotides are TGCGCCAGCAGTCAATCGATAGGAACAGGGTACAACAATGAGCAGTTCTTC.

The rearrangement links TRBV7-2 to TRBJ1-1, with 11 bases lining up with TRBD1. The ends lost 3 bases at V and 11 bases at J; junction bases unmatched: 8. The CDR3 spans 14 residues. Germline V gene sequence: CDR1 SGHTA, CDR2 FQGNSA. CDR3 in DNA: TGTGCCAGCAGCTTGGAGGACAGGGGGCGTTCGGCTTTCTTT. Protein product: CASSLEDRGRSAFF.

The chain carries TRBV4-3 and TRBJ2-5; D is perhaps TRBD2 (5 bases). Trimming took off 1 base at V and 4 bases at J, with 10 bases between the two ends. The germline gives CDR1 LGHNA, CDR2 YSLEER. The length of the CDR3 is 14 residues. The CDR3 reads CASSQGLGRETQYF. The CDR3 DNA is TGCGCCAGCAGCCAAGGGTTAGGGAGAGAGACCCAGTACTTC.

This chain links TRBV7-9 with TRBJ2-1; tentatively, D is TRBD2 (7 bases). Germline V lookup: CDR1 SEHNR, CDR2 FQNEAQ (reference sequence). V lost 1 base to trimming and J lost 7 bases, with 14 bases between them. CDR3 length equals 15 residues. CDR3 sequence: CASSLGGGGPNEQFF. As DNA, the CDR3 is TGTGCCAGCAGCTTAGGAGGCGGGGGCCCTAATGAGCAGTTCTTC. The full variable domain, rest sourced from reference TRBV7-9 and TRBJ2-1, is DTGVSQNPRHKITKRGQNVTFRCDPISEHNRLYWYRQTLGQGPEFLTYFQNEAQLEKSRLLSDRFSAERPKGSFSTLEIQRTEQGDSAMYLCASSLGGGGPNEQFFGPGTRLTVL.

This rearrangement joins TRBV2 to TRBJ2-5, with TRBD1 matching over 7 bases. The DNA end is a closer match to TRBJ2-7, so the J assignment may be wrong. The CDR3 is 16 amino acids. Germline V lookup: CDR1 SNHLY, CDR2 FYNNEI. The CDR3 DNA is TGTGCCAGCCAGAGATCGGGACAGCTACCATCCTACGAGCAGTACTTC. Amino acids: CASQRSGQLPSYEQYF.

The CDR3 DNA is TGTGCCAGCAGCACACAGCCGGGACTAGTTGGCGGGGAGCTGTTTTTT. Encoded protein: CASSTQPGLVGGELFF. The chain is built from TRBV7-3 and TRBJ2-2; 8 nucleotides agree with TRBD2. J was trimmed by 7 bases and V by 5 bases; bases with no gene match: 12. The length of the CDR3 is 16 residues. Germline V gives CDR1 SGHTA, CDR2 FQGTGA.

CDR3 sequence reads: CAITQRGGQTDTQYF. The CDR3 DNA reads as TGTGCCATCACCCAGCGGGGGGGCCAGACAGATACGCAGTATTTT. The rearrangement joins TRBV10-3 to TRBJ2-3; 10 positions agree with TRBD2. This CDR3 comprises 15 residues. V gave up 7 bases and J gave up 3 bases; unmatched junction bases: 7. Germline CDR1 ENHRY, CDR2 SYGVKD.